The entry that follows covers one TCR beta chain sequence. This sample stems from a study of blood T cell repertoires in COVID-19. The age range of participants was about 18 to 90 years, with residence in under 30 US areas. The table came from immunoSEQ multiplex PCR; TCRdb's copy has only in-frame clones and leaves some out. The table records 200,000 to 250,000 clones, 87% of them present only once. V lost 0 bases and J 5 bases, leaving 11 bases between the germline ends. CDR3 length: 15 amino acids. CDR1 and CDR2 from the germline V gene are SGHVS and FNYEAQ. The rearrangement joins TRBV7-6 to TRBJ2-1, with D possibly matching TRBD2 (7 bases). The sequenced material came from PBMCs or T cells enriched from blood (not recorded which). This sequence originates from a man aged 18 to 35 with acute COVID-19. CDR3 region: CASSLARGGDNEQFF. In DNA form, the CDR3 reads TGTGCCAGCAGCTTAGCAAGGGGGGGGGACAATGAGCAGTTCTTC.